This entry lists 8 T cell receptor beta chains sequenced from one sample in a study of molecular identifiers for immune sequencing clone quantification. In TCRdb, the PCR reads were re-called with MiXCR into one record per CDR3 protein. The sample lists 250,000 to 400,000 distinct CDR3 sequences; about a fifth were seen once. The source material was naive CD8+ T cells from blood, with Jurkat cell RNA spiked in. Noted subset: FACS-sorted CD8+CD4-CCR7+CD45RA+ naive T cells. These receptors originate from a human donor in good health. Some libraries in this study had Jurkat cell RNA spiked in.

The gene calls are TRBV10-2 and TRBJ2-2, with TRBD2 as a possible D gene (6 bases). The CDR3 length is 12 residues. Trimming left V 6 bases short and J 8 bases short, with 10 bases between. Germline CDR1 reads WSHSY; CDR2 reads SAAADI. The CDR3: CASSSLAGELFF. CDR3 nucleotides: TGCGCCAGCAGCTCTCTAGCGGGGGAGCTGTTTTTT.

At least ten counts were recorded for this clonotype. V usage is TRBV12-3 or TRBV12-4 and J usage is TRBJ2-1, with D perhaps matching TRBD1 or TRBD2 (6 bases each). The germline V and J ends were trimmed by 10 bases and 5 bases, with 18 bases remaining between them. This CDR3 is built from 14 residues. The CDR3 protein is CATHRGGGDNEQFF. CDR3 bases: TGTGCCACTCACCGTGGGGGCGGGGACAATGAGCAGTTCTTC.

With regard to this clonotype: This may arise from a read error, as a much more abundant clone is one base away. No conserved phenylalanine or tryptophan is present at the end of the CDR3, so a read error is the likely explanation. V usage is TRBV10-2 and J usage is TRBJ1-1; no clear D gene. Germline V gene data show CDR1 as WSHSY and CDR2 as SAAADI. The V and J ends lost 1 base and 11 bases respectively, with 17 bases between them. The CDR3 contains 14 residues. CDR3 nucleotides: TGCGCCAGCAGTGAGTTAGATCCAGCCTCGGGGGCTTTCTCT. This sequence encodes CASSELDPASGAFS.

The gene calls are TRBV30 and TRBJ2-2, with D unresolved. The germline V gene encodes CDR1 GTSNPN and CDR2 SVGIG (reference sequence). The CDR3 has 13 amino acids. The V and J ends lost 7 bases and 1 base respectively, with 10 bases between them. The CDR3 here is CASEQVNTGELFF. Written as DNA, the CDR3 is TGTGCCTCCGAGCAGGTGAACACCGGGGAGCTGTTTTTT.

This clonotype was observed at least ten times. The chain couples TRBV5-5 to TRBJ2-3, with D unresolved. V dropped 0 bases and J dropped 0 bases, with 8 bases sitting between them. The CDR3 spans 15 residues. The germline V gene has CDR1 SGHKS and CDR2 YYEKEE (reference sequence). The DNA of the CDR3 is TGTGCCAGCAGCTTGGAGGGCTATAGCACAGATACGCAGTATTTT. The encoded protein is CASSLEGYSTDTQYF. Full variable domain (remainder filled in from reference TRBV5-5 and TRBJ2-3): DAGVTQSPTHLIKTRGQQVTLRCSPISGHKSVSWYQQVLGQGPQFIFQYYEKEERGRGNFPDRFSARQFPNYSSELNVNALLLGDSALYLCASSLEGYSTDTQYFGPGTRLTVL.

This clonotype was picked up many times. The gene calls are TRBV2 and TRBJ2-1; D is unresolved. With 0 bases removed from V and 3 bases from J, the gap between germline ends came to 6 bases. The germline V gene encodes CDR1 SNHLY and CDR2 FYNNEI. This CDR3 has 14 residues. The CDR3 DNA follows: TGTGCCAGCAGTGAAGCAAACAGCTACAATGAGCAGTTCTTC. Residues: CASSEANSYNEQFF.

The chain couples TRBV2 to TRBJ2-5, with 9 bases identical to TRBD2. CDR1 is SNHLY, CDR2 FYNNEI, per germline. This CDR3 is 14 amino acids long. V dropped 7 bases and J dropped 7; count of bases not matched to a gene: 10. The chain's CDR3 is CASMGRLAERTQYF. CDR3 DNA: TGTGCCAGCATGGGGAGACTAGCGGAGAGGACCCAGTACTTC. The full variable domain, with the rest looked up from reference TRBV2 and TRBJ2-5, is EPEVTQTPSHQVTQMGQEVILRCVPISNHLYFYWYRQILGQKVEFLVSFYNNEISEKSEIFDDQFSVERPDGSNFTLKIRSTKLEDSAMYFCASMGRLAERTQYFGPGTRLLVL.

This clonotype appeared many times. CDR3 DNA sequence: TGTGCCAGCAGCTTCCGGTCGCGATATGAGCAGTACTTC. This translates into CASSFRSRYEQYF. The chain carries TRBV7-2 and TRBJ2-7, with no clear D. Trimming cost V 3 bases and J 7 bases, with 13 bases left between them. The CDR3 has 13 residues. Germline CDR1 SGHTA, CDR2 FQGNSA. The whole variable domain, remainder taken from reference TRBV7-2 and TRBJ2-7, is GAGVSQSPSNKVTEKGKDVELRCDPISGHTALYWYRQSLGQGLEFLIYFQGNSAPDKSGLPSDRFSAERTGGSVSTLTIQRTQQEDSAVYLCASSFRSRYEQYFGPGTRLTVT.